This section outlines one T cell receptor beta chain sequence together with its context. No antigen is known for it. The data derive from a study of immune cell composition in non-small cell lung cancer. Method: immunoSEQ multiplex PCR; TCRdb's copy keeps in-frame clones and lacks some. The table includes more than 14,000 clones, approximately 69% detected once. This CDR3 has 13 residues. The junction had 9 bases not matched to a gene; V was cut back by 7 bases and J by 4 bases. Germline CDR1 and CDR2: SQVTM and ANQGSEA. Genomic DNA came from frozen unsorted single-cell suspensions. Findings of the study overall: Lung squamous cell carcinoma tumours had significantly higher top 10 clone scores and productive clonality than lung adenocarcinoma. Shared sequences between tumour-reactive and dominant in vivo clones were not proven.

Sequenced: lung tumor tissue. The chain carries TRBV29-1 and TRBJ1-2; 7 bases are a match to TRBD1. The sequence was collected from a human donor with non-small cell lung cancer. The CDR3 reads CSAIVAGGYGYTF. The CDR3, as DNA: TGCAGCGCAATCGTGGCAGGGGGCTATGGCTACACCTTC. Based on the CDR3 plus reference TRBV29-1 and TRBJ1-2, the full variable domain is SAVISQKPSRDICQRGTSLTIQCQVDSQVTMMFWYRQQPGQSLTLIATANQGSEATYESGFVIDKFPISRPNLTFSTLTVSNMSPEDSSIYLCSAIVAGGYGYTFGSGTRLTVV.